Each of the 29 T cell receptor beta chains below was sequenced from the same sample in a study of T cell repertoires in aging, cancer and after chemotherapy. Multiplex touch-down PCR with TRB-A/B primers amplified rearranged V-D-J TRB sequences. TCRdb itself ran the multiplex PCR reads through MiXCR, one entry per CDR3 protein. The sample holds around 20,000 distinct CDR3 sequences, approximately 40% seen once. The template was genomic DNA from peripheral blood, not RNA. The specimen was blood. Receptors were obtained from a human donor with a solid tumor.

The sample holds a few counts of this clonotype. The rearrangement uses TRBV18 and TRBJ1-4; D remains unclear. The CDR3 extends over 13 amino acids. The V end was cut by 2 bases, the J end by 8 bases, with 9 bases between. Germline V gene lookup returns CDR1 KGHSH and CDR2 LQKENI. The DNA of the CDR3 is TGTGCCAGCTCACCAACGTCTGGAGAAAAACTGTTTTTT. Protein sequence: CASSPTSGEKLFF.

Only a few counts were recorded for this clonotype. Here the CDR3 DNA reads TGTGCCAGCAGCTTAATGGGAGGAAGAAAGACCCAGTACTTC. Translating gives CASSLMGGRKTQYF. The J gene is TRBJ2-5, the V gene TRBV6-2 or TRBV6-3, with a weak D call TRBD2 (6 bases). The CDR3 is 14 amino acids. Trimming shortened V by 6 bases and J by 6 bases, and 17 bases separated the two germline ends. CDR1 is MNHEY, CDR2 SVGEGT, per germline.

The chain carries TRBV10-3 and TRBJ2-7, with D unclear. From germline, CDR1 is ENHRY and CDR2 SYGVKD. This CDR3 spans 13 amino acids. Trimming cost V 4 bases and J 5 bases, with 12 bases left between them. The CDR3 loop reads CAISAVGRDEQYF. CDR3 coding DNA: TGTGCCATCAGTGCCGTAGGCCGAGACGAGCAGTACTTC.

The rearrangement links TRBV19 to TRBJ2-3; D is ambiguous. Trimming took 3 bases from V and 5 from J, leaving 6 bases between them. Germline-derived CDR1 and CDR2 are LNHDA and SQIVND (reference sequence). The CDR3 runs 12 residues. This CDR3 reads CASSMDLDTQYF. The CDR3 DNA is TGTGCCAGTAGTATGGATTTAGATACGCAGTATTTT.

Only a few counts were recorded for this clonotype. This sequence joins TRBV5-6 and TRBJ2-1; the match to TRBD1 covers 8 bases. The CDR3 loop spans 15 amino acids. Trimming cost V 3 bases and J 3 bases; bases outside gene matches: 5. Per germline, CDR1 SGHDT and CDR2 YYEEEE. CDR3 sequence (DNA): TGTGCCAGCAGCTGGAACAGGGGGGTCTACAATGAGCAGTTCTTC. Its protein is CASSWNRGVYNEQFF. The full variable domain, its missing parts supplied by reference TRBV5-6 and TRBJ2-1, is DAGVTQSPTHLIKTRGQQVTLRCSPKSGHDTVSWYQQALGQGPQFIFQYYEEEERQRGNFPDRFSGHQFPNYSSELNVNALLLGDSALYLCASSWNRGVYNEQFFGPGTRLTVL.

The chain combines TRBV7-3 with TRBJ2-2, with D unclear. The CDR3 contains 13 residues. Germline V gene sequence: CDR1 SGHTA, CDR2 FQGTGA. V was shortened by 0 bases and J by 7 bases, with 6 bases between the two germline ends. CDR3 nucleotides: TGTGCCAGCAGCTTAACTGGGGACGGGGAGCTGTTTTTT. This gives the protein CASSLTGDGELFF.

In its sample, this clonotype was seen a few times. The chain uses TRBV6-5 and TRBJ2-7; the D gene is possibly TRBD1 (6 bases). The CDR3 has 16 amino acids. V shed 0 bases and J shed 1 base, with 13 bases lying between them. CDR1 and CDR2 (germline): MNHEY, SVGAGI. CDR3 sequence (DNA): TGTGCCAGCAGTTACTCGTACAGGGTAGTTTCCTACGAGCAGTACTTC. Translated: CASSYSYRVVSYEQYF.

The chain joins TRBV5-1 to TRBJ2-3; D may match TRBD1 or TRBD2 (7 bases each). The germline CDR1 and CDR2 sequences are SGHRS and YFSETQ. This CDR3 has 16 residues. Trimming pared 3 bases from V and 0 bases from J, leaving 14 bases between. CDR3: CASSSGGQYSTDTQYF. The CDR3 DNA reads TGCGCCAGCAGCTCGGGGGGACAGTATAGCACAGATACGCAGTATTTT.

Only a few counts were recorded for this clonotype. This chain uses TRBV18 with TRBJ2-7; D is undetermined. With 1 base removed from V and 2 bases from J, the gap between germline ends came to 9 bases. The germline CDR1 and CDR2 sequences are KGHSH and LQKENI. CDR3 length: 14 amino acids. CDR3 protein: CASSPRRGTYEQYF. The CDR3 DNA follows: TGTGCCAGCTCACCACGTCGAGGTACCTACGAGCAGTACTTC.

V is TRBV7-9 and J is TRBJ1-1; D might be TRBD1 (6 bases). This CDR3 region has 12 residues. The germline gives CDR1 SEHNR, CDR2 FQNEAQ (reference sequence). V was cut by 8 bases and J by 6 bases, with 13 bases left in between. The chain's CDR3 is CASGLTGSEAFF. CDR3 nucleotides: TGTGCCAGCGGGCTCACAGGGTCTGAAGCTTTCTTT. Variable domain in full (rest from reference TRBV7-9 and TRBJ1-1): DTGVSQNPRHKITKRGQNVTFRCDPISEHNRLYWYRQTLGQGPEFLTYFQNEAQLEKSRLLSDRFSAERPKGSFSTLEIQRTEQGDSAMYLCASGLTGSEAFFGQGTRLTVV.

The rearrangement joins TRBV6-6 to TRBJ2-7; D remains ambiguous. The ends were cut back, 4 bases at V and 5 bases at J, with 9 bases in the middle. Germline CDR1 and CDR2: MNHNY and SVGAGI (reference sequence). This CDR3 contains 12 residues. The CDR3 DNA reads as TGTGCCAGCAGTTCCGACTTCCACGAGCAGTACTTC. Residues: CASSSDFHEQYF.

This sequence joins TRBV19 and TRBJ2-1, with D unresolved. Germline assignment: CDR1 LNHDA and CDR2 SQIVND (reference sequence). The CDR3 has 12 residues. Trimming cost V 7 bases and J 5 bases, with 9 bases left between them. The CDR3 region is CASKYGDNEQFF. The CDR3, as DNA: TGTGCCAGTAAGTACGGAGACAATGAGCAGTTCTTC.

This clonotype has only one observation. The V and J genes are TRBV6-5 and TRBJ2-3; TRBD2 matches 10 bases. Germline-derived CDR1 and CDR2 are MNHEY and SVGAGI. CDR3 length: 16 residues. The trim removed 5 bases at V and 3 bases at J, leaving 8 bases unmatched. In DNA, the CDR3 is TGTGCCAGCAGTGATCTAGCGGGGGAAAGGACAGATACGCAGTATTTT. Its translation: CASSDLAGERTDTQYF.

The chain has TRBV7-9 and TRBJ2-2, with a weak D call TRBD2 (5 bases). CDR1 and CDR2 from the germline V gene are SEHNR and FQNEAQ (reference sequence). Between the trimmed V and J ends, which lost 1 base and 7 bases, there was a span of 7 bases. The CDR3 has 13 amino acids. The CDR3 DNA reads TGTGCCAGCAGCTTAGAGCGGAACGGGGAGCTGTTTTTT. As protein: CASSLERNGELFF.

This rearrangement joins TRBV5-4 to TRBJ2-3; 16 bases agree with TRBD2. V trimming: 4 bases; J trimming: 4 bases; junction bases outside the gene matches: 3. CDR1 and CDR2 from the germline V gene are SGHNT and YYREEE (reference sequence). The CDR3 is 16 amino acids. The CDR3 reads CASSTGTSGGADTQYF. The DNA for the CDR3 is TGTGCCAGCAGCACCGGGACTAGCGGGGGGGCAGATACGCAGTATTTT.

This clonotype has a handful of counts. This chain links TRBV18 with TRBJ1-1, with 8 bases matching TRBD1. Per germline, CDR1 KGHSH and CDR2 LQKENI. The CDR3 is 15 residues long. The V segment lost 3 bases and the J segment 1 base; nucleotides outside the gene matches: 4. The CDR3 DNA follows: TGTGCCAGCTCACCTCAGGGGGCTCAGAACACTGAAGCTTTCTTT. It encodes CASSPQGAQNTEAFF.

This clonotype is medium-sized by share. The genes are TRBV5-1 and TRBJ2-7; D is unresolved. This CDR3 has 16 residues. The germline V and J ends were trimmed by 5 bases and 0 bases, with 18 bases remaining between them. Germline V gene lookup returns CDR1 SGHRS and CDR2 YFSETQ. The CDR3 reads CASRTGYSPGSYEQYF. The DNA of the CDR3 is TGCGCCAGCAGAACGGGCTACTCTCCTGGCTCCTACGAGCAGTACTTC.

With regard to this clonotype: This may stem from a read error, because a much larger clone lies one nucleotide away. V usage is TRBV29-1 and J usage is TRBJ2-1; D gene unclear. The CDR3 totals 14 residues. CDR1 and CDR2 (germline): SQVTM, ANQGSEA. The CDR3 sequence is CSVELRTVYYEQFF. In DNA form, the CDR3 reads TGCAGCGTTGAATTAAGGACGGTCTACTATGAGCAGTTCTTC.

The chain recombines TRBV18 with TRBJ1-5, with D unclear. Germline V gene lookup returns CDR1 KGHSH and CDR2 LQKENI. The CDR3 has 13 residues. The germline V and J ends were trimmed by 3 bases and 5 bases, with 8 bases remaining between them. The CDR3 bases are TGTGCCAGCTCACCGGGTAGGGATCAGCCCCAGCATTTT. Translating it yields CASSPGRDQPQHF.

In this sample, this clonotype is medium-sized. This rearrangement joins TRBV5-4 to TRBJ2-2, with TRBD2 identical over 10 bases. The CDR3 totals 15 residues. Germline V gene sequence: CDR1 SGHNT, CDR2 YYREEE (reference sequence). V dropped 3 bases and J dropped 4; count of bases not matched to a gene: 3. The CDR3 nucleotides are TGTGCCAGCAGCTCGCTAGCGGGAGTCACCGGGGAGCTGTTTTTT. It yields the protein CASSSLAGVTGELFF.

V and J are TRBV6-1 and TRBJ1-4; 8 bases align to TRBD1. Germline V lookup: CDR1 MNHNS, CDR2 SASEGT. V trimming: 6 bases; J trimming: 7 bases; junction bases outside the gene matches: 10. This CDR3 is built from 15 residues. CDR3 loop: CASSGMTGVREKLFF. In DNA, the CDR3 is TGTGCCAGCAGCGGAATGACAGGGGTTCGTGAAAAACTGTTTTTT.

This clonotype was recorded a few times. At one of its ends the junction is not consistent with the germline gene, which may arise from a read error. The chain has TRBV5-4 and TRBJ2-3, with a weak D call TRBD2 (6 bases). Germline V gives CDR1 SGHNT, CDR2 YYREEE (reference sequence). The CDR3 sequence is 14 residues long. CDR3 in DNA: TGCGCCAGCAGCTTGGTAGCGGCCACAGATACGCAGTATTTT. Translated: CASSLVAATDTQYF.

This CDR3 is CASSPAGTNTEAFF. CDR3 bases: TGTGCCAGCTCACCGGCGGGGACGAACACTGAAGCTTTCTTT. The chain combines TRBV18 with TRBJ1-1; perhaps TRBD1 as D (5 bases). V lost 3 bases to trimming and J lost 1 base, with 9 bases between them. The CDR3 covers 14 residues. In germline, CDR1 is KGHSH, CDR2 LQKENI.

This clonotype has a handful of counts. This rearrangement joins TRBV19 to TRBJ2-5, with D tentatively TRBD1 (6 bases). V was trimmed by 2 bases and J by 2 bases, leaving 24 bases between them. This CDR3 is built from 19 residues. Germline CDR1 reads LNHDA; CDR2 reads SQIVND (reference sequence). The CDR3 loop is CASSIWAPTGLPSQETQYF. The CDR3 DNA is TGTGCCAGTAGTATATGGGCCCCTACAGGGTTGCCATCACAAGAGACCCAGTACTTC.

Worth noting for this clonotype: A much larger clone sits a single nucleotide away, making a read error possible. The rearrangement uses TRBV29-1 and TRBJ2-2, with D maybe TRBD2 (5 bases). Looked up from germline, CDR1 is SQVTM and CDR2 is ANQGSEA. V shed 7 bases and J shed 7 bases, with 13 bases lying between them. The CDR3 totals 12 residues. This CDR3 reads CSAILEVGELFF. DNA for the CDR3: TGCAGCGCGATACTGGAGGTCGGGGAGCTGTTTTTT.

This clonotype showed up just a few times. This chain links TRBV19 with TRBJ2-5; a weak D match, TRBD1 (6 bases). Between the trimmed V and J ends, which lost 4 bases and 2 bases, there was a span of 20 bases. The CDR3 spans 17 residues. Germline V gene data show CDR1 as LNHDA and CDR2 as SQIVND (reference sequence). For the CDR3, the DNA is TGTGCCAGTAGTAAAAGTAGAGGGGGAGTCGATCAAGAGACCCAGTACTTC. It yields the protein CASSKSRGGVDQETQYF. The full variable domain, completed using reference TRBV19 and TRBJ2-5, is DGGITQSPKYLFRKEGQNVTLSCEQNLNHDAMYWYRQDPGQGLRLIYYSQIVNDFQKGDIAEGYSVSREKKESFPLTVTSAQKNPTAFYLCASSKSRGGVDQETQYFGPGTRLLVL.

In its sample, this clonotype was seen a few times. The CDR3 nucleotides read TGTGCCAGCAGTTACTCGAGTAGGGGGCGGTGGGACACTGAAGCTTTCTTT. This codes for CASSYSSRGRWDTEAFF. The chain is built from TRBV6-2 or TRBV6-3 and TRBJ1-1; 7 bases are shared with TRBD1. CDR3 size: 17 residues. Germline-derived CDR1 and CDR2 are MNHEY and SVGEGT. With V trimmed by 0 bases and J by 3 bases, 10 bases remained unmatched.

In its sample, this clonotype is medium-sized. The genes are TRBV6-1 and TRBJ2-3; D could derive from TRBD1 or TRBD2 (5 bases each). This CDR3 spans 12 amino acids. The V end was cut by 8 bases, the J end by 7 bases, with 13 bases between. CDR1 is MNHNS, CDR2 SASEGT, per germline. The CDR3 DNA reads TGTGCCAGCCTTGGGACCCCAAATACGCAGTATTTT. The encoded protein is CASLGTPNTQYF.

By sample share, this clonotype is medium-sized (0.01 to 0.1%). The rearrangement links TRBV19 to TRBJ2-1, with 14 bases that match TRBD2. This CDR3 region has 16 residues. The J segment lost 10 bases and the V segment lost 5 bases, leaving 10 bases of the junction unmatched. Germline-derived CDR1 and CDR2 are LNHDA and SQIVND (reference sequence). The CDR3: CASSDLTSGGAREQFF. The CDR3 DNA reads TGTGCCAGTAGTGACCTGACTAGCGGGGGGGCCCGGGAGCAGTTCTTC.